Below are 6 T cell receptor beta chains sequenced from a single sample in a study of blood T cell repertoires in COVID-19. Measured with immunoSEQ multiplex PCR; TCRdb has only the in-frame clones, and not every one. The sample has more than 200,000 clones, 80% to 85% seen once. Sequencing was done on a sample of peripheral blood. The receptor source for this set is a man over 45 with active or convalescent COVID-19.

In this sample, this clone turned up once. The chain combines TRBV7-2 with TRBJ1-5; 8 bases match TRBD1. Germline V lookup: CDR1 SGHTA, CDR2 FQGNSA. This CDR3 has 16 amino acids. With V trimmed by 3 bases and J by 3 bases, 7 bases remained unmatched. CDR3 amino acids: CASSFGTGLNNQPQHF. The DNA for the CDR3 is TGTGCCAGCAGCTTTGGGACAGGCCTTAACAATCAGCCCCAGCATTTT.

V usage is TRBV4-3 and J usage is TRBJ2-3; 7 positions agree with TRBD1. Trimming at V came to 5 bases and at J to 2 bases, leaving 13 bases not matched to a gene. The CDR3 spans 17 residues. Per the germline V gene, CDR1 is LGHNA and CDR2 is YSLEER. CDR3 residues: CASSAGGTERHTDTQYF. Written as DNA, the CDR3 is TGCGCCAGCAGCGCAGGTGGGACAGAGCGCCACACAGATACGCAGTATTTT.

The chain combines TRBV7-2 with TRBJ1-2, with D possibly matching TRBD1 (5 bases). Per the germline V gene, CDR1 is SGHTA and CDR2 is FQGNSA. Trimming stripped 5 bases from V and 5 bases from J, with 12 bases between. The CDR3 contains 13 residues. The CDR3 loop reads CASSLQVSYGYTF. CDR3 sequence (DNA): TGTGCCAGCAGCCTACAGGTCTCTTATGGCTACACCTTC.

This sequence joins TRBV6-5 and TRBJ2-7, with 8 bases lining up with TRBD2. CDR1 MNHEY and CDR2 SVGAGI come from the germline V gene. V lost 7 bases and J lost 1; bases outside the gene matches: 6. This CDR3 spans 14 amino acids. CDR3 region: CASNPSGSSYEQYF. The CDR3 nucleotides read TGTGCCAGCAACCCTAGCGGGTCGTCCTACGAGCAGTACTTC.

The J gene is TRBJ2-3, the V gene TRBV30, with TRBD2 matching over 15 bases. The ends lost 2 bases at V and 5 bases at J; junction bases unmatched: 14. The germline V gene has CDR1 GTSNPN and CDR2 SVGIG (reference sequence). This CDR3 is 19 amino acids long. Here the CDR3 reads CAWSLLGLAGGQGGDTQYF. In DNA form, the CDR3 reads TGTGCCTGGAGTCTCCTCGGACTAGCGGGGGGGCAGGGCGGAGATACGCAGTATTTT.

The V and J genes are TRBV18 and TRBJ2-2; D unclear. CDR3 length: 13 residues. V was pared by 3 bases and J by 6 bases, with 8 bases between. Germline CDR1 is KGHSH and CDR2 is LQKENI. The CDR3 region is CASSPRLPGELFF. In nucleotides, the CDR3 is TGTGCCAGCTCACCTAGACTCCCCGGGGAGCTGTTTTTT.